This T cell receptor beta chain was documented in a study of neurological immune-mediated disorders. Germline CDR1 and CDR2: SEHNR and FQNEAQ (reference sequence). The CDR3 runs to 16 residues. Trimming shortened V by 5 bases and J by 5 bases, and 22 bases separated the two germline ends. Time point specified: longitudinal time-point 2. It was from 2 million PBMCs stored at -80 C that the unsorted libraries were obtained. The method for making cDNA was 5'RACE, and it used 10-nucleotide random UMIs. TCRdb called the 5' RACE reads again in MiXCR, with one record for every CDR3 protein. This sample has tens of thousands of distinct CDR3 sequences, with approximately 6% found just once. This clonotype was counted at least ten times.

Sequencing used PBMCs. The chain employs TRBV7-9 and TRBJ2-7; D unclear. This TCR was recovered from a woman aged 55 to 70 with multiple sclerosis. This CDR3 reads CASSQEVAKRRDEQYF. The DNA for the CDR3 is TGTGCCAGCAGCCAAGAGGTGGCCAAGAGAAGGGACGAGCAGTACTTC. Variable domain in full (rest from reference TRBV7-9 and TRBJ2-7): DTGVSQNPRHKITKRGQNVTFRCDPISEHNRLYWYRQTLGQGPEFLTYFQNEAQLEKSRLLSDRFSAERPKGSFSTLEIQRTEQGDSAMYLCASSQEVAKRRDEQYFGPGTRLTVT.